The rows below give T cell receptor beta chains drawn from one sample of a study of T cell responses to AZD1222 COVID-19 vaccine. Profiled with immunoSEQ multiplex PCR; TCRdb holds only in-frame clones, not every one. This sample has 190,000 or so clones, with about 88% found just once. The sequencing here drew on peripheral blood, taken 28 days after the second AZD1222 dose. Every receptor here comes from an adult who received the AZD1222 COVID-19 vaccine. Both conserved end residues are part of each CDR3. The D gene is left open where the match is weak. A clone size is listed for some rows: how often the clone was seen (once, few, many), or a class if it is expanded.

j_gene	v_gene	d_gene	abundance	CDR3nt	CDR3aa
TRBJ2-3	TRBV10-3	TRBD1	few	TGTGCCATCAGTGGAACCGGGACAGGATCCCCAGATACGCAGTATTTT	CAISGTGTGSPDTQYF
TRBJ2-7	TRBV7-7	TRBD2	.	TGTGCTAGCAGCTCGGGACTAGCCGACTACGAGCAGTACTTC	CASSSGLADYEQYF
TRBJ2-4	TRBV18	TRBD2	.	TGTGCCAGCTCACCGGGGGGGTCGGAAGTTCAGTACTTC	CASSPGGSEVQYF
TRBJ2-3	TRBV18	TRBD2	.	TGTGCCAGCTCACCACCGACTAGCGCCCCAGATACGCAGTATTTT	CASSPPTSAPDTQYF
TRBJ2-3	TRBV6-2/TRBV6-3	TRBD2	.	TGTGCCAGCAGTCCGGGACTAGCGGGAGGTAGCACAGATACGCAGTATTTT	CASSPGLAGGSTDTQYF
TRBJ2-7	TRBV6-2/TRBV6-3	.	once	TGTGCCAGCAGCCTCGGAGCCTACGAGCAGTACTTC	CASSLGAYEQYF
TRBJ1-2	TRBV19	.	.	TGTGCCAGTAGTGTCCTCAGGGACGGCGATGGCTACACCTTC	CASSVLRDGDGYTF
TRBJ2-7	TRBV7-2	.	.	TGTGCCAGCAGCTTAGGGGCGACTGCCCAGTACTTC	CASSLGATAQYF
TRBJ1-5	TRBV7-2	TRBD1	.	TGTGCCAGCAGCTTAAGGGGACAGGGCGGATTTCAGCCCCAGCATTTT	CASSLRGQGGFQPQHF
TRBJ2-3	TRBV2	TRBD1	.	TGTGCCAGCAGTATCGACAGGGGAGATACGCAGTATTTT	CASSIDRGDTQYF
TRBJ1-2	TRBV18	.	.	TGTGCCAGCTCACCCGAGGAAGTTGTCGTCTATGGCTACACCTTC	CASSPEEVVVYGYTF
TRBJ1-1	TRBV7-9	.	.	TGTGCCAGCAGCTCCACAGGGAGTATCACTGAAGCTTTCTTT	CASSSTGSITEAFF
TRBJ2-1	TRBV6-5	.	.	TGTGCCAGCAGTTACGACGGCAGGGGTCAAAAGTTCTTC	CASSYDGRGQKFF
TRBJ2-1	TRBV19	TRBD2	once	TGTGCCAGTAGCGCAACGGGTGCTAGCGGGACTAGCTCCTACAATGAGCAGTTCTTC	CASSATGASGTSSYNEQFF
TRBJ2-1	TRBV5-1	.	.	TGCGCCAGCAGCTTGGTACAAGGGAATGAGCAGTTCTTC	CASSLVQGNEQFF
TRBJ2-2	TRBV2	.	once	TGTGCCAGCAGGCCAGGGATCGGGGAGCTGTTTTTT	CASRPGIGELFF
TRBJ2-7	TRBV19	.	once	TGTGCCAGTAGTACCCCAGGGACGGCCTACGAGCAGTACTTC	CASSTPGTAYEQYF
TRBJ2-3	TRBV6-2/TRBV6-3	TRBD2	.	TGTGCCAGCAGTTACTCGGCCCTGTCGGCTAGCGGGAAAGGGGATACGCAGTATTTT	CASSYSALSASGKGDTQYF
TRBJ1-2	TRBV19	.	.	TGTGCCAGTAGTATACTGGGGTACTATGGCTACACCTTC	CASSILGYYGYTF
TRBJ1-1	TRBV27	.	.	TGTGCCAGCAGTTTACGGACCGGAGGTGAAGCTTTCTTT	CASSLRTGGEAFF
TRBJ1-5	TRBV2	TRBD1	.	TGTGCCAGCAGCCCGGGACAGCGCAATCAGCCCCAGCATTTT	CASSPGQRNQPQHF
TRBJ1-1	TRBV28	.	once	TGTGCCAGCAGTTTATGGGGGGCGTCGAAGGACACTGAAGCTTTCTTT	CASSLWGASKDTEAFF
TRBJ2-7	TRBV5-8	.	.	TGTGCCAGCAGCTCCCCATTTTTACGCGAGCAGTACTTC	CASSSPFLREQYF
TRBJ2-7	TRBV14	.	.	TGTGCCAGCAGCCAAGGTGGAGGCCGCGAGCAGTACTTC	CASSQGGGREQYF